One TCR beta chain is described in this entry. Deletions cut 0 bases from V and 7 bases from J, with 14 bases between. CDR1 is SGHRS and CDR2 is YFSETQ in the germline V gene. This CDR3 region has 14 residues. The data are from a study of cytomegalovirus exposure and HLA in healthy donors. PCR used 60 Vbeta primers and 13 Jbeta primers. The method was immunoSEQ multiplex PCR; TCRdb's version includes in-frame clones alone and lacks a portion of them. The table includes approximately 110,000 clones, 65% to 85% detected once. The TCR was taken from a man aged 50 to 60 in good health and CMV-seronegative. The chain is built from TRBV5-1 and TRBJ2-7; tentative D call: TRBD1 (5 bases). The specimen was PBMCs. CDR3 in amino acids: CASSLGQTQREQYF. The CDR3 DNA is TGCGCCAGCAGCTTGGGACAGACACAACGGGAGCAGTACTTC.